These 8 T cell receptor beta chains share one sample of origin, sequenced in a study of human T cells and chemical hapten exposure. The authors' total RNA extraction used unfractionated whole blood. Via MiXCR, TCRdb re-called the 5' RACE reads, giving one row per CDR3 protein. Counted here are over 70,000 distinct CDR3 sequences, more than 15% occurring once; the ten biggest clones make up approximately 7%. These receptors all come from a female donor in good health.

This clonotype was detected ten times or more. The V gene is TRBV2, the J gene TRBJ2-7; D not certain. CDR1 and CDR2 (germline): SNHLY, FYNNEI. The CDR3 is 15 residues long. Trimming removed 1 base from V and 0 bases from J, with 10 bases in between. CDR3 coding DNA: TGTGCCAGCAGTGAAGTCGGGTCCACCTCCTACGAGCAGTACTTC. Amino acids: CASSEVGSTSYEQYF.

On this clonotype: A much larger clonotype is one base distant, so this may be a read error. The rearrangement joins TRBV4-2 to TRBJ1-1; TRBD1 might be the D (6 bases). Germline-derived CDR1 and CDR2 are LGHNA and YNFKEQ. V was pared by 9 bases and J by 3 bases, with 26 bases between. This CDR3 spans 17 amino acids. DNA of the CDR3: TGTGCCAGAAGCGTACGATGGGGGGGCCAAAGCTACACTGAAGCTTTCTTT. As protein: CARSVRWGGQSYTEAFF.

This clonotype came up many times. The chain uses TRBV7-8 and TRBJ1-1, with 9 bases aligning to TRBD1. This CDR3 has 14 amino acids. Trimming at V came to 9 bases and at J to 5 bases, leaving 10 bases not matched to a gene. The germline V gene encodes CDR1 SGHVS and CDR2 FQNEAQ. The CDR3 DNA follows: TGTGCCAGTCTACACAGGGGGCGGGGGACTGAAGCTTTCTTT. It specifies CASLHRGRGTEAFF.

CDR3 region: CASSLGQGGGSPLHF. DNA of the CDR3: TGTGCCAGCAGCTTAGGGCAGGGGGGGGGATCACCCCTCCACTTT. The chain employs TRBV7-2 and TRBJ1-6, with 7 bases matching TRBD1. The CDR3 totals 15 residues. Germline values: CDR1 SGHTA, CDR2 FQGNSA. V shed 1 base, J shed 10 bases, and the junction held 7 bases outside the gene matches.

This clonotype was observed at least ten times. The rearrangement uses TRBV7-2 and TRBJ2-1, with D perhaps matching TRBD2 (7 bases). V was shortened by 5 bases and J by 4 bases, with 15 bases between the two germline ends. The germline V gene encodes CDR1 SGHTA and CDR2 FQGNSA. The CDR3 extends over 15 amino acids. The CDR3 sequence: CASSQRGGRYNEQFF. Here the CDR3 DNA reads TGTGCCAGCAGCCAGAGGGGGGGACGGTACAATGAGCAGTTCTTC.

In its sample, this clonotype was seen a few times. This sequence joins TRBV5-5 and TRBJ1-1, with D perhaps matching TRBD1 (5 bases). Germline V gene lookup returns CDR1 SGHKS and CDR2 YYEKEE (reference sequence). Trimming took off 0 bases at V and 4 bases at J, with 7 bases between the two ends. The CDR3 is 13 residues long. The CDR3 reads CASSLAGSTEAFF. CDR3 nucleotides: TGTGCCAGCAGCTTGGCAGGGAGCACTGAAGCTTTCTTT.

This clonotype was seen more than once but under ten times. This chain joins TRBV18 and TRBJ2-1; 7 bases match TRBD1. Germline assignment: CDR1 KGHSH and CDR2 LQKENI. This CDR3 contains 15 residues. The V gene end was trimmed by 3 bases and the J gene end by 6 bases; junction bases not matched to a gene: 8. CDR3 DNA sequence: TGTGCCAGCTCACCGACAGGGAACGGGGTCAATGAGCAGTTCTTC. Its protein product is CASSPTGNGVNEQFF.

This clonotype was found a few times. V and J are TRBV20-1 and TRBJ1-5; TRBD1 aligns across 9 bases. Germline V gene data show CDR1 as DFQATT and CDR2 as SNEGSKA (reference sequence). This CDR3 has 14 residues. V lost 7 bases to trimming and J lost 3 bases; unmatched junction nucleotides: 7. The CDR3 DNA reads TGCAGTGTGGACCGGGACAGGGACAATCAGCCCCAGCATTTT. Protein sequence: CSVDRDRDNQPQHF.